These 6 T cell receptor beta chains originate from one sample sequenced in a study of T cell changes during pregnancy in multiple sclerosis. The data were produced by immunoSEQ multiplex PCR, yet TCRdb's version contains in-frame clones alone and is incomplete. The sample lists about 36,000 clones, around 92% seen once, with around 0.48% in the top ten. The sequences come from CD4+ T cells from peripheral blood mononuclear cells, collected after pregnancy. These receptors were collected from a female donor with multiple sclerosis, enrolled in a pregnancy study.

Here the CDR3 reads CASTRSFGTSTDTQYF. As DNA, the CDR3 is TGCGCCAGCACACGTTCCTTCGGGACTAGCACAGATACGCAGTATTTT. The chain combines TRBV5-1 with TRBJ2-3; D is perhaps TRBD2 (6 bases). V was shortened by 6 bases and J by 0 bases, with 17 bases between the two germline ends. Germline values: CDR1 SGHRS, CDR2 YFSETQ. This CDR3 is built from 16 residues.

The chain employs TRBV28 and TRBJ1-2; D is ambiguous. CDR1 is MDHEN and CDR2 is SYDVKM in the germline V gene. Trimming pared 4 bases from V and 4 bases from J, leaving 10 bases between. CDR3 size: 13 residues. CDR3 sequence reads: CASSSFIPYGYTF. DNA for the CDR3: TGTGCCAGCAGTTCCTTTATCCCCTATGGCTACACCTTC.

The chain employs TRBV20-1 and TRBJ1-1, with D maybe TRBD1 (6 bases). This CDR3 is 11 amino acids long. V was pared by 0 bases and J by 10 bases, with 9 bases between. The germline V gene has CDR1 DFQATT and CDR2 SNEGSKA (reference sequence). The CDR3 sequence is CSARDSRGAFF. In DNA form, the CDR3 reads TGCAGTGCTAGAGATAGCAGGGGAGCTTTCTTT.

The CDR3 bases are TGTGCCAGCAGTTTAGTAGGGACAGGGGGGGGAGATGAGCAGTTCTTC. Protein: CASSLVGTGGGDEQFF. V and J are TRBV6-5 and TRBJ2-1, with TRBD1 identical over 11 bases. The CDR3 has 16 residues. V was clipped by 4 bases and J by 8 bases; unmatched bases: 10. Germline V CDR1 and CDR2: MNHEY, SVGAGI.

The genes are TRBV6-5 and TRBJ2-7; D not certain. CDR3 length: 14 residues. Germline CDR1 is MNHEY and CDR2 is SVGAGI. V was clipped by 6 bases and J by 2 bases, with 14 bases between them. CDR3 protein: CASRRFPETYEQYF. CDR3 coding DNA: TGTGCCAGCAGGAGGTTTCCGGAGACCTACGAGCAGTACTTC.

The chain links TRBV19 to TRBJ1-5; weak D call: TRBD1 (6 bases). CDR3 length: 14 amino acids. Germline V gene lookup returns CDR1 LNHDA and CDR2 SQIVND (reference sequence). Trimming took 7 bases from V and 7 from J, leaving 17 bases between them. This chain's CDR3 is CASKSQGSSQPQHF. For the CDR3, the DNA is TGTGCCAGTAAATCTCAGGGGTCGAGCCAGCCCCAGCATTTT.